The 29 T cell receptor beta chains presented below share a single source sample, sequenced in a study of cytomegalovirus exposure and HLA in healthy donors. Researchers ran the PCR with 60 Vbeta and 13 Jbeta primers. Clones were sequenced by immunoSEQ multiplex PCR, and TCRdb holds only the in-frame ones, with some missing. This sample has 95,000 to 110,000 clones, with around 77% found just once. The material sequenced was PBMCs. The receptors shown here come from a male donor in good health and CMV-seronegative.

The genes are TRBV5-4 and TRBJ1-4; 12 bases line up with TRBD1. V was pared by 3 bases and J by 2 bases, with 5 bases of the junction left unmatched. There are 17 residues in the CDR3. Germline-derived CDR1 and CDR2 are SGHNT and YYREEE (reference sequence). As DNA, the CDR3 is TGTGCCAGCAGCTCGCCGGGACAGGGGGCGACTAATGAAAAACTGTTTTTT. Translated, it gives CASSSPGQGATNEKLFF.

This clone was picked up a small number of times. V is TRBV20-1 and J is TRBJ2-7; no firm D call. Germline values: CDR1 DFQATT, CDR2 SNEGSKA (reference sequence). This CDR3 region has 10 residues. Trimming pared 5 bases from V and 5 bases from J, leaving 7 bases between. Here the CDR3 DNA reads TGCAGTGCTCTATTAAACGAGCAGTACTTC. Protein: CSALLNEQYF.

The chain uses TRBV29-1 and TRBJ2-5, with D uncertain. The DNA end is a closer match to TRBJ2-7, so the J assignment may be wrong. The CDR3 totals 13 residues. CDR1 is SQVTM, CDR2 ANQGSEA, per germline. The CDR3 loop is CSVTYSVPREQYF. CDR3 bases: TGCAGCGTTACCTACTCTGTCCCCCGCGAGCAGTACTTC.

Here the CDR3 DNA reads TGTGCCAGCAGCTTAGTGCACACCCAGCCGGGTGAAGCTTTCTTT. This translates into CASSLVHTQPGEAFF. The chain employs TRBV7-6 and TRBJ1-1; D is uncertain. Germline CDR1 is SGHVS and CDR2 is FNYEAQ. This CDR3 region has 15 residues. The V end was cut by 1 base, the J end by 7 bases, with 16 bases between.

The J gene is TRBJ2-7, the V gene TRBV10-1, with 8 bases that match TRBD1. Germline V gives CDR1 WNHNN, CDR2 SYGVQD (reference sequence). The J segment lost 1 base and the V segment lost 10 bases, leaving 18 bases of the junction unmatched. The CDR3 totals 17 residues. The CDR3: CATSPSGRGRRSYEQYF. The CDR3 nucleotides are TGCGCCACCTCACCATCTGGCAGGGGGCGAAGGTCCTACGAGCAGTACTTC.

This clone was counted once. This chain joins TRBV6-5 and TRBJ2-5; TRBD1 agrees at 8 bases. The trim removed 7 bases at V and 5 bases at J, leaving 6 bases unmatched. CDR3 length: 13 residues. From germline, CDR1 is MNHEY and CDR2 SVGAGI. CDR3 sequence: CASKKQGGETQYF. CDR3 DNA: TGTGCCAGCAAGAAACAGGGGGGCGAGACCCAGTACTTC.

V and J are TRBV9 and TRBJ2-1; 11 bases line up with TRBD2. The V and J ends lost 0 bases and 9 bases, in that order; junction bases with no gene match: 11. Germline-derived CDR1 and CDR2 are SGDLS and YYNGEE. The CDR3 is made up of 17 amino acids. CDR3 DNA sequence: TGTGCCAGCAGCGTAGGCCCTAGCGGGAGGTTCGACAGTGAGCAGTTCTTC. It yields the protein CASSVGPSGRFDSEQFF.

The gene calls are TRBV6-6 and TRBJ2-6; D perhaps matches TRBD1 (6 bases). The CDR3 loop spans 14 amino acids. V was shortened by 5 bases and J by 3 bases, with 8 bases between the two germline ends. Germline CDR1 is MNHNY and CDR2 is SVGAGI (reference sequence). DNA for the CDR3: TGTGCCAGCAGTCACAGGGATGGGGCCAACGTCCTGACTTTC. Its protein is CASSHRDGANVLTF.

The chain carries TRBV4-1 and TRBJ2-1; 8 bases agree with TRBD2. This CDR3 region has 17 residues. Germline V gives CDR1 MGHRA, CDR2 YSYEKL. With V trimmed by 1 base and J by 4 bases, 9 bases remained unmatched. DNA for the CDR3: TGCGCCAGCAGCCAAGCAGGGTCGGGAGGGTGGTACAATGAGCAGTTCTTC. It specifies CASSQAGSGGWYNEQFF.

This chain connects TRBV6-5 to TRBJ2-7, with 14 bases lining up with TRBD2. The CDR3 has 15 residues. Germline CDR1 reads MNHEY; CDR2 reads SVGAGI. With V trimmed by 6 bases and J by 5 bases, 6 bases remained unmatched. CDR3 in amino acids: CASSRGTSGSNEQYF. The CDR3 DNA reads as TGTGCCAGCAGCCGTGGGACTAGCGGGAGTAACGAGCAGTACTTC.

The chain couples TRBV5-8 to TRBJ2-7; possible D gene TRBD2, 6 bases. The V gene lost 8 bases and the J gene lost 2 bases, with 11 bases spanning the gap. In germline, CDR1 is SGHTS, CDR2 YDEGEE. There are 12 residues in the CDR3. In DNA, the CDR3 is TGTGCCAGTCTGCGGGGCACCTACGAGCAGTACTTC. Its protein is CASLRGTYEQYF.

V and J are TRBV7-9 and TRBJ2-7; 8 bases line up with TRBD1. CDR3 length equals 16 residues. Unmatched junction bases numbered 13, after V lost 5 bases and J lost 4 bases. The germline gives CDR1 SEHNR, CDR2 FQNEAQ (reference sequence). The CDR3 protein is CASSAFTGGSFYEQYF. CDR3 bases: TGTGCCAGCAGCGCATTTACAGGGGGTTCTTTTTACGAGCAGTACTTC.

This sequence joins TRBV19 and TRBJ2-7; D unresolved. CDR3 length: 17 amino acids. Trimming shortened V by 3 bases and J by 1 base, and 19 bases separated the two germline ends. Germline V lookup: CDR1 LNHDA, CDR2 SQIVND (reference sequence). The CDR3 loop reads CASSITLLAGSSYEQYF. Here the CDR3 DNA reads TGTGCCAGTAGTATTACCCTCCTGGCTGGCAGTTCCTACGAGCAGTACTTC. Full variable domain (missing parts from reference TRBV19 and TRBJ2-7): DGGITQSPKYLFRKEGQNVTLSCEQNLNHDAMYWYRQDPGQGLRLIYYSQIVNDFQKGDIAEGYSVSREKKESFPLTVTSAQKNPTAFYLCASSITLLAGSSYEQYFGPGTRLTVT.

This clone was counted only a few times. As DNA, the CDR3 is TGTGCCAGCAGCTTGGACAGGGACCCTGGAAACACCATATATTTT. It codes for CASSLDRDPGNTIYF. The chain carries TRBV5-4 and TRBJ1-3; D is perhaps TRBD1 (6 bases). The germline CDR1 and CDR2 sequences are SGHNT and YYREEE (reference sequence). The CDR3 is made up of 15 amino acids. V shed 0 bases and J shed 2 bases, with 9 bases lying between them.

This clone came up a few times. V is TRBV28 and J is TRBJ2-5; the D gene is possibly TRBD1 (5 bases). V lost 3 bases and J lost 5, with 13 bases in between. Germline V CDR1 and CDR2: MDHEN, SYDVKM. The CDR3 contains 14 residues. Here the CDR3 reads CASSLWLPGETQYF. As DNA, the CDR3 is TGTGCCAGCAGTTTGTGGCTCCCAGGGGAGACCCAGTACTTC.

The CDR3 DNA follows: TGTGCCAGCAGCAAACCTAGCGGGAGGGTGACAGATACGCAGTATTTT. It translates to CASSKPSGRVTDTQYF. This chain connects TRBV7-9 to TRBJ2-3; 12 bases align to TRBD2. The CDR3 is made up of 16 amino acids. CDR1 is SEHNR, CDR2 FQNEAQ, per germline (reference sequence). V shed 5 bases, J shed 3 bases, and the junction held 6 bases outside the gene matches.

CDR3 protein: CASSDIQGTAGYTF. DNA of the CDR3: TGTGCCAGCAGTGACATACAGGGGACCGCTGGCTACACCTTC. The J gene is TRBJ1-2, the V gene TRBV28, with 7 bases identical to TRBD1. The CDR3 totals 14 residues. The trim removed 5 bases at V and 7 bases at J, leaving 10 bases unmatched. Germline loops: CDR1 MDHEN, CDR2 SYDVKM.

This chain links TRBV19 with TRBJ2-5; the match to TRBD2 covers 9 bases. The J call may be wrong; the DNA end is better matched by TRBJ2-7. CDR1 is LNHDA, CDR2 SQIVND, per germline (reference sequence). This CDR3 has 12 amino acids. The DNA of the CDR3 is TGTGCCAGTAAGCGGGAGGATGACGAGCAGTACTTC. This codes for CASKREDDEQYF.

V usage is TRBV19 and J usage is TRBJ2-1; 8 bases are shared with TRBD2. The trim removed 10 bases at V and 4 bases at J, leaving 9 bases unmatched. Germline assignment: CDR1 LNHDA and CDR2 SQIVND (reference sequence). CDR3 length: 14 amino acids. CDR3 nucleotides: TGTGCCACGCAGTTCGGGGGGGGTTACAATGAGCAGTTCTTC. Residues: CATQFGGGYNEQFF.

The chain employs TRBV7-9 and TRBJ2-4; 13 nucleotides line up with TRBD2. Germline loops: CDR1 SEHNR, CDR2 FQNEAQ (reference sequence). The CDR3 has 18 residues. V was clipped by 5 bases and J by 2 bases; unmatched bases: 9. The CDR3 DNA follows: TGTGCCAGCAGCCGGGGACTAGCGGGATCTTCAACCAAAAACATTCAGTACTTC. Encoded protein: CASSRGLAGSSTKNIQYF.

The gene calls are TRBV9 and TRBJ2-7; D is possibly TRBD2 (5 bases). Trimming cost V 1 base and J 4 bases, with 9 bases left between them. The CDR3 has 13 amino acids. The germline CDR1 and CDR2 sequences are SGDLS and YYNGEE. The CDR3 region has the DNA TGTGCCAGCAGCGTAAAACTAGGATACGAGCAGTACTTC. Residues: CASSVKLGYEQYF.

This chain links TRBV19 with TRBJ1-1, with 11 bases identical to TRBD1. The CDR3 runs to 17 residues. Germline CDR1 and CDR2: LNHDA and SQIVND (reference sequence). J was trimmed by 1 base and V by 9 bases; bases with no gene match: 13. The CDR3 nucleotides read TGTGCCAGCCGCCGGGGGGACAGGGGGAGAGGGAACACTGAAGCTTTCTTT. Translation: CASRRGDRGRGNTEAFF.

The sample holds one count of this clone. The rearrangement joins TRBV29-1 to TRBJ2-7; no definite D call. The V gene's germline CDR1 is SQVTM and CDR2 ANQGSEA. The V end lost 2 bases, the J end lost 0 bases, and 8 bases lay between the germline ends. The CDR3 runs to 13 residues. CDR3 loop: CSVELESSYEQYF. The CDR3 DNA reads as TGCAGCGTTGAATTGGAGAGCTCCTACGAGCAGTACTTC.

This chain joins TRBV6-5 and TRBJ1-2; D is ambiguous. In germline, CDR1 is MNHEY, CDR2 SVGAGI. V was shortened by 0 bases and J by 8 bases, with 13 bases between the two germline ends. The CDR3 is 14 residues long. CDR3: CASSYSGGRFGYTF. The CDR3 DNA sequence: TGTGCCAGCAGTTACTCGGGAGGCAGATTCGGCTACACCTTC.

J is TRBJ2-2 and V is TRBV28; TRBD1 matches at 9 bases. Germline V gene lookup returns CDR1 MDHEN and CDR2 SYDVKM. V lost 6 bases to trimming and J lost 6 bases; unmatched junction nucleotides: 2. The CDR3 has 13 amino acids. The CDR3 DNA follows: TGTGCCAGCAGGAACAGGGGGCCCGGGGAGCTGTTTTTT. Its translation is CASRNRGPGELFF.

V is TRBV19 and J is TRBJ1-5; D is perhaps TRBD1 (5 bases). The V gene's germline CDR1 is LNHDA and CDR2 SQIVND (reference sequence). Trimming took 4 bases from V and 10 from J, leaving 17 bases between them. This CDR3 comprises 14 residues. Here the CDR3 reads CASSTDSGRGPQHF. The CDR3 region has the DNA TGTGCCAGTAGTACCGACAGTGGGCGAGGACCCCAGCATTTT.

The V call is TRBV2, the J call TRBJ2-2; 7 nucleotides align to TRBD2. The germline V gene has CDR1 SNHLY and CDR2 FYNNEI. This CDR3 region has 15 residues. The ends lost 5 bases at V and 2 bases at J; junction bases unmatched: 5. The CDR3 reads CASSTGTTNTGELFF. CDR3 coding DNA: TGTGCCAGCAGTACCGGGACTACTAACACCGGGGAGCTGTTTTTT.

The J gene is TRBJ2-7, the V gene TRBV11-2, with 10 positions matching TRBD1. V trimming: 3 bases; J trimming: 2 bases; junction bases outside the gene matches: 1. The CDR3 totals 14 residues. Germline assignment: CDR1 SGHAT and CDR2 FQNNGV. The CDR3 spells CASSFGTGAYEQYF. CDR3 nucleotides: TGTGCCAGCAGCTTTGGGACAGGGGCCTACGAGCAGTACTTC.

The V gene is TRBV18, the J gene TRBJ1-2; the match to TRBD1 covers 7 bases. J gave up 5 bases and V 4 bases, and 10 bases lay outside the gene matches. Germline assignment: CDR1 KGHSH and CDR2 LQKENI. This CDR3 is 15 amino acids long. For the CDR3, the DNA is TGTGCCAGCTCACGGCTAGGGACAGACAATTATGGCTACACCTTC. Translating gives CASSRLGTDNYGYTF.